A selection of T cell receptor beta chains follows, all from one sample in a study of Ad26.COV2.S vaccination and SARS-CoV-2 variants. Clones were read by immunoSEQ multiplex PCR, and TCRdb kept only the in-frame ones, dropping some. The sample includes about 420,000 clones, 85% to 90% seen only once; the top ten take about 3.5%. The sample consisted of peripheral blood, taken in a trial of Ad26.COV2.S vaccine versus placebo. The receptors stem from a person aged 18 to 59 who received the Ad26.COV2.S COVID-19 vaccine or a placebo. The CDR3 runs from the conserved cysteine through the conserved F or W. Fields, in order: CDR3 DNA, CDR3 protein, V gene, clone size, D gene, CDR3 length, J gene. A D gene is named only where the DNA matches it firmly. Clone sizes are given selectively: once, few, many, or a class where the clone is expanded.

DNA: TGCGCCAGCAGCTCCACCGGGACAGGGCGGAGCTCCTACAATGAGCAGTTCTTC
CDR3: CASSSTGTGRSSYNEQFF
V: TRBV5-1
size: -
D: TRBD1
length: 18
J: TRBJ2-1

DNA: TGTGCCAGCAGTTCCCTTGGACAGGAGTGGGAGACCCAGTACTTC
CDR3: CASSSLGQEWETQYF
V: TRBV6-2/TRBV6-3
size: -
D: TRBD1
length: 15
J: TRBJ2-5

DNA: TGTGCCAGCAGCCGGTTGGGGATACAGGGGACGAATTCACCCCTCCACTTT
CDR3: CASSRLGIQGTNSPLHF
V: TRBV5-5
size: -
D: TRBD1
length: 17
J: TRBJ1-6

DNA: TGTGCCACCAGTGATTATGAATACAATGAGCAGTTCTTC
CDR3: CATSDYEYNEQFF
V: TRBV24-1
size: few
D: -
length: 13
J: TRBJ2-1

DNA: TGTGCCAGCAGCTTAGGCCGGGCCGGGGAGACCCAGTACTTC
CDR3: CASSLGRAGETQYF
V: TRBV7-2
size: -
D: -
length: 14
J: TRBJ2-5

DNA: TGCAGCGTTGAAGATTACAGCGGGGGCAATCACACCGGGGAGCTGTTTTTT
CDR3: CSVEDYSGGNHTGELFF
V: TRBV29-1
size: -
D: TRBD2
length: 17
J: TRBJ2-2

DNA: TGTGCCAGCAGCTTGTCGTCGGGTGTCGCCGGGGAGCTGTTTTTT
CDR3: CASSLSSGVAGELFF
V: TRBV5-4
size: -
D: -
length: 15
J: TRBJ2-2

DNA: TGTGCCAGCAGTTCCCTCGGGGCCCAGTACTTC
CDR3: CASSSLGAQYF
V: TRBV7-9
size: -
D: -
length: 11
J: TRBJ2-5

DNA: TGTGCCAGCAGCGGACTAGCGGGGAGCACAGATACGCAGTATTTT
CDR3: CASSGLAGSTDTQYF
V: TRBV7-8
size: once
D: TRBD2
length: 15
J: TRBJ2-3

DNA: TGTGCCAGCGAGGTTTCGGGGCAGCCCCAGCATTTT
CDR3: CASEVSGQPQHF
V: TRBV7-2
size: -
D: -
length: 12
J: TRBJ1-5

DNA: TGTGCCAGTCTAATACAGGGATCTGGAAACACCATATATTTT
CDR3: CASLIQGSGNTIYF
V: TRBV7-9
size: -
D: -
length: 14
J: TRBJ1-3

DNA: TGCAGCGTTGGGGATCTAGCGGGGGGGTTCACAGATACGCAGTATTTT
CDR3: CSVGDLAGGFTDTQYF
V: TRBV29-1
size: -
D: TRBD2
length: 16
J: TRBJ2-3

DNA: TGTGCCAGCAAAAGAAGTGAGCCCCAGCATTTT
CDR3: CASKRSEPQHF
V: TRBV6-5
size: -
D: -
length: 11
J: TRBJ1-5

DNA: TGTGCCAGCAGCGTAGTGGACAGATCCTACGAGCAGTACTTC
CDR3: CASSVVDRSYEQYF
V: TRBV9
size: -
D: -
length: 14
J: TRBJ2-7

DNA: TGTGCCAGCAGCGTAGAAGGGTCAGATACGCAGTATTTT
CDR3: CASSVEGSDTQYF
V: TRBV9
size: -
D: -
length: 13
J: TRBJ2-3

DNA: TGTGCCTCCCGGGGCAAACTGAACACTGAAGCTTTCTTT
CDR3: CASRGKLNTEAFF
V: TRBV12-3/TRBV12-4
size: -
D: -
length: 13
J: TRBJ1-1

DNA: TGCGCCAGCAGCCAAGATCTAGGAGACAGACTTGTACAAGAGACCCAGTACTTC
CDR3: CASSQDLGDRLVQETQYF
V: TRBV4-1
size: -
D: -
length: 18
J: TRBJ2-5

DNA: TGTGCCAGCAGCGTAGGAAAACTCACCGGGGAGCTGTTTTTT
CDR3: CASSVGKLTGELFF
V: TRBV9
size: -
D: -
length: 14
J: TRBJ2-2

DNA: TGTGCCAGCAGCCTTGGGACAGGGAGAGGAGATACGCAGTATTTT
CDR3: CASSLGTGRGDTQYF
V: TRBV7-2
size: -
D: TRBD1
length: 15
J: TRBJ2-3

DNA: TGTGCCAGCAGCTTAGACGGTTCACCCCTCCACTTT
CDR3: CASSLDGSPLHF
V: TRBV11-2
size: -
D: -
length: 12
J: TRBJ1-6

DNA: TGTGCCAGCAGCGTAGGGGTCGAGGGGGCCCCGGGCGAGCAGTACTTC
CDR3: CASSVGVEGAPGEQYF
V: TRBV9
size: -
D: TRBD1
length: 16
J: TRBJ2-7

DNA: TGTGCCAGCAGCCAAGTTGCGGGGGGGCGCTACGAGCAGTACTTC
CDR3: CASSQVAGGRYEQYF
V: TRBV4-2
size: once
D: TRBD2
length: 15
J: TRBJ2-7

DNA: TGTGCCAGCAGCGGGACTAGCGGGGGGGCCATAGATACGCAGTATTTT
CDR3: CASSGTSGGAIDTQYF
V: TRBV3-1/TRBV3-2
size: -
D: TRBD2
length: 16
J: TRBJ2-3

DNA: TGTGCCAGCAGTTGGCTCCCCCGGGGGGGGGAAAACACCATATATTTT
CDR3: CASSWLPRGGENTIYF
V: TRBV28
size: once
D: -
length: 16
J: TRBJ1-3

DNA: TGTGCCAGCAGAGTCAGCAATCAGCCCCAGCATTTT
CDR3: CASRVSNQPQHF
V: TRBV6-5
size: -
D: -
length: 12
J: TRBJ1-5

DNA: TGTGCCAGCAGCTTGGGGAATCAGCCCCAGCATTTT
CDR3: CASSLGNQPQHF
V: TRBV5-6
size: -
D: -
length: 12
J: TRBJ1-5

DNA: TGTGCCAGCAGCTTTCTAGCGGGGGCTTACGAGCAGTACTTC
CDR3: CASSFLAGAYEQYF
V: TRBV5-6
size: -
D: TRBD2
length: 14
J: TRBJ2-7

DNA: TGTGCCAGCAGCCGGGACGCCCGCTCTGGAAACACCATATATTTT
CDR3: CASSRDARSGNTIYF
V: TRBV7-2
size: -
D: -
length: 15
J: TRBJ1-3

DNA: TGTGCCAGCAGCACCGGAGGGCAGAGCTACAATGAGCAGTTCTTC
CDR3: CASSTGGQSYNEQFF
V: TRBV7-2
size: -
D: -
length: 15
J: TRBJ2-1

DNA: TGCGCCAGCAGCCAAGAAGTGGAGACAGGGGGCTCCTACGAGCAGTACTTC
CDR3: CASSQEVETGGSYEQYF
V: TRBV4-3
size: -
D: TRBD1
length: 17
J: TRBJ2-7

DNA: TGTGCCAGCAGTTACATGTTGTCCAGGGTGGATGAAAAACTGTTTTTT
CDR3: CASSYMLSRVDEKLFF
V: TRBV6-5
size: -
D: -
length: 16
J: TRBJ1-4

DNA: TGTGCCAGCAGCCAAGAGGCGGAGGGCCTCTCCTCCTACGAGCAGTACTTC
CDR3: CASSQEAEGLSSYEQYF
V: TRBV4-2
size: -
D: -
length: 17
J: TRBJ2-7

DNA: TGCGCCAGCAGCCAAGTTGCAGGCCCCTACGAGCAGTACTTC
CDR3: CASSQVAGPYEQYF
V: TRBV4-3
size: -
D: -
length: 14
J: TRBJ2-7

DNA: TGTGCCACCAGCTCGCATAGGGACAGTTACGAGCAGTACTTC
CDR3: CATSSHRDSYEQYF
V: TRBV15
size: -
D: TRBD1
length: 14
J: TRBJ2-7

DNA: TGTGCCAGCAGCGCCCGGGACAGGTTTCGCTCTGGGGCCAACGTCCTGACTTTC
CDR3: CASSARDRFRSGANVLTF
V: TRBV7-9
size: -
D: TRBD1
length: 18
J: TRBJ2-6

DNA: TGTGCCACCAGCAGAGGGACAACGAACACCGGGGAGCTGTTTTTT
CDR3: CATSRGTTNTGELFF
V: TRBV15
size: -
D: -
length: 15
J: TRBJ2-2

DNA: TGTGCCAGCGGGAGGGGGGGCTACGAGCAGTACTTC
CDR3: CASGRGGYEQYF
V: TRBV6-5
size: -
D: -
length: 12
J: TRBJ2-7

DNA: TGCGCCAGCAGCTTGACAGGGGATGAAGCTTTCTTT
CDR3: CASSLTGDEAFF
V: TRBV5-1
size: -
D: TRBD1
length: 12
J: TRBJ1-1

DNA: TGTGCCAGCAGTGGCGGGGTTCTCAGATTCCAAGAGACCCAGTACTTC
CDR3: CASSGGVLRFQETQYF
V: TRBV6-1
size: -
D: -
length: 16
J: TRBJ2-5

DNA: TGTGCCAGCATGCCTGGCCCCGTCTTAGGCTACACCTTC
CDR3: CASMPGPVLGYTF
V: TRBV28
size: -
D: -
length: 13
J: TRBJ1-2

DNA: TGTGCCAGCAGAGGAACAGGGGTAGGTTCACCCCTCCACTTT
CDR3: CASRGTGVGSPLHF
V: TRBV6-4
size: -
D: TRBD1
length: 14
J: TRBJ1-6

DNA: TGTGCCAGCAGCAAACTAGGGGGGATCGGAGAGACCCAGTACTTC
CDR3: CASSKLGGIGETQYF
V: TRBV21-1
size: once
D: -
length: 15
J: TRBJ2-5

DNA: TGTGCCAGCAGCTTAGGCACGGGAAACTATGGCTACACCTTC
CDR3: CASSLGTGNYGYTF
V: TRBV7-9
size: once
D: -
length: 14
J: TRBJ1-2

DNA: TGTGCCAGCAGCCAAGATATGGTTCAGGGTTACTACGAGCAGTACTTC
CDR3: CASSQDMVQGYYEQYF
V: TRBV4-2
size: -
D: -
length: 16
J: TRBJ2-7

DNA: TGTGCCAGCAGCTTAGTACAGGGATCCTACGAGCAGTACTTC
CDR3: CASSLVQGSYEQYF
V: TRBV7-8
size: -
D: -
length: 14
J: TRBJ2-7

DNA: TGTGCCAGCAGCTCCCGGACATACTACGAGCAGTACTTC
CDR3: CASSSRTYYEQYF
V: TRBV5-6
size: few
D: -
length: 13
J: TRBJ2-7

DNA: TGCGCCAGCAGCCAAGGTCGGGGCCTAGACTCTGGAAACACCATATATTTT
CDR3: CASSQGRGLDSGNTIYF
V: TRBV4-1
size: -
D: -
length: 17
J: TRBJ1-3

DNA: TGTGCCAGCAGATATACAGACAACTACGAGCAGTACTTC
CDR3: CASRYTDNYEQYF
V: TRBV13
size: -
D: -
length: 13
J: TRBJ2-7

DNA: TGTGCCAGCAGCACCTTACAAGGTGGCGCGCGGTATTTT
CDR3: CASSTLQGGARYF
V: TRBV11-2
size: few
D: -
length: 13
J: TRBJ2-3

DNA: TGTGCCAGCAGCTTCGCGGGGGAAGAGACCCAGTACTTC
CDR3: CASSFAGEETQYF
V: TRBV7-2
size: -
D: TRBD2
length: 13
J: TRBJ2-5

DNA: TGTGCCAGCAGCTTAGAGCCAGAGAGCGGGGGAAGGCAGACCCAGTACTTC
CDR3: CASSLEPESGGRQTQYF
V: TRBV7-8
size: -
D: TRBD2
length: 17
J: TRBJ2-5

DNA: TGTGCCAGCAGCCGTGGACAGGATGGCTCACCCCTCCACTTT
CDR3: CASSRGQDGSPLHF
V: TRBV11-2
size: -
D: TRBD1
length: 14
J: TRBJ1-6

DNA: TGCGCCAGCAGCCAGGGGGCTGTGGCTTTCTTT
CDR3: CASSQGAVAFF
V: TRBV4-1
size: -
D: -
length: 11
J: TRBJ1-1